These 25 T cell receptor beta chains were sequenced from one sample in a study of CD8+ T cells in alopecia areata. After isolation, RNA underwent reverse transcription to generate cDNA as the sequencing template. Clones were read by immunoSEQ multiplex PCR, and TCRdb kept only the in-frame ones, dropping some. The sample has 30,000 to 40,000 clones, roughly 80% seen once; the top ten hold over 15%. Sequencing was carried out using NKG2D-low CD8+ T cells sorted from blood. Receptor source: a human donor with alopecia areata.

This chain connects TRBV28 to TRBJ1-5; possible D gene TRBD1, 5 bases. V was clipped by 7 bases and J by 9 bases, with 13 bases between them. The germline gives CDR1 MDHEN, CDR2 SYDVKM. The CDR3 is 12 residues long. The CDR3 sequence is CASTSGYRPQHF. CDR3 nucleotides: TGTGCCAGCACCTCAGGGTACCGGCCCCAGCATTTT.

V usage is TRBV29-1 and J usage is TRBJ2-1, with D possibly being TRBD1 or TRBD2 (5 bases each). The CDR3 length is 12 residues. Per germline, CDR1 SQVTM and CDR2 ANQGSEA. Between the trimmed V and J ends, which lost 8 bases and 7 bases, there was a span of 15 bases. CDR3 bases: TGCAGCCTCGGGACCCGGGGAAATGAGCAGTTCTTC. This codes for CSLGTRGNEQFF.

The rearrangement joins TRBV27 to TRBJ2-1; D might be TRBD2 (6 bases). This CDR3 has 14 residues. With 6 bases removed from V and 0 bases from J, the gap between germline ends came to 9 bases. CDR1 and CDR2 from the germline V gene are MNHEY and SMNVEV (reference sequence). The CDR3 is CASSAGSSYNEQFF. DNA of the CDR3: TGTGCCAGCAGCGCGGGGAGCTCCTACAATGAGCAGTTCTTC.

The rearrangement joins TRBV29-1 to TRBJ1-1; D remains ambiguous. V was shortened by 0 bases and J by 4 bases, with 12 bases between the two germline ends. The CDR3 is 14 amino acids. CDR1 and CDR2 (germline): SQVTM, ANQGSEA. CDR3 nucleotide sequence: TGCAGCGTTGAAGATCTCGAACTGGTCACTGAAGCTTTCTTT. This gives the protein CSVEDLELVTEAFF.

CDR3 in DNA: TGCGCCAGCAGCCATCCACAGGGAGGTTACACTGAAGCTTTCTTT. Its protein product is CASSHPQGGYTEAFF. J is TRBJ1-1 and V is TRBV4-1, with a possible D match to TRBD1 (6 bases). V lost 3 bases, J lost 3 bases, and 14 bases lay in between. Germline-derived CDR1 and CDR2 are MGHRA and YSYEKL. The CDR3 is 15 residues long.

CDR3 sequence reads: CASSSDPLRNYGYTF. The CDR3 DNA reads as TGTGCCAGCAGTTCAGATCCCCTCCGTAACTATGGCTACACCTTC. The J gene is TRBJ1-2, the V gene TRBV27; D remains unclear. From germline, CDR1 is MNHEY and CDR2 SMNVEV (reference sequence). CDR3 length: 15 amino acids. V gave up 4 bases and J gave up 1 base, with 13 bases separating them.

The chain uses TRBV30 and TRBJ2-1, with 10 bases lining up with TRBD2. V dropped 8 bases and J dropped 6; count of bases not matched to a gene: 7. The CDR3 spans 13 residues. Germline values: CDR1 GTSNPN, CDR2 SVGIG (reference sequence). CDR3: CARLAGVFNEQFF. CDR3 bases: TGTGCCAGGCTAGCGGGAGTCTTCAATGAGCAGTTCTTC.

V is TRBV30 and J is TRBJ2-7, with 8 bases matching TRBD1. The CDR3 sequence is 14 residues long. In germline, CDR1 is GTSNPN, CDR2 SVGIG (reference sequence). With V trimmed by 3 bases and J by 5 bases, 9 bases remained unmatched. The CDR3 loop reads CAWSLDRGINEQYF. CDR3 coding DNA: TGTGCCTGGAGCTTAGACAGGGGAATCAACGAGCAGTACTTC. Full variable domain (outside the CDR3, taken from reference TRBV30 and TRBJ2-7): SQTIHQWPATLVQPVGSPLSLECTVEGTSNPNLYWYRQAAGRGLQLLFYSVGIGQISSEVPQNLSASRPQDRQFILSSKKLLLSDSGFYLCAWSLDRGINEQYFGPGTRLTVT.

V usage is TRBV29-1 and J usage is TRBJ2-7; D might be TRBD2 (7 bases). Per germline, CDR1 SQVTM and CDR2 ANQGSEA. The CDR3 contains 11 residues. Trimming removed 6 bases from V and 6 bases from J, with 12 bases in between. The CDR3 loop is CSVNRGGEQYF. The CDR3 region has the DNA TGCAGCGTCAATAGGGGGGGCGAGCAGTACTTC.

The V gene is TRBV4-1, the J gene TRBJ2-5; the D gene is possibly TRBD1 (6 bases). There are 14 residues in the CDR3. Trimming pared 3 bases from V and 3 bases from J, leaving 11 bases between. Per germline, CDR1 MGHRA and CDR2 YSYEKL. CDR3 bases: TGCGCCAGCAGCCACACAGGGAATAAAGAGACCCAGTACTTC. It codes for CASSHTGNKETQYF.

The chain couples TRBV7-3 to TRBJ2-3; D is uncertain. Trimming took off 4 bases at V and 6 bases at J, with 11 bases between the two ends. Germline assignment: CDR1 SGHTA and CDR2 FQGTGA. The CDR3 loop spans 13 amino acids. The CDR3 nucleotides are TGTGCCAGCAGCTCACTTTTGGGGGATACGCAGTATTTT. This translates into CASSSLLGDTQYF.

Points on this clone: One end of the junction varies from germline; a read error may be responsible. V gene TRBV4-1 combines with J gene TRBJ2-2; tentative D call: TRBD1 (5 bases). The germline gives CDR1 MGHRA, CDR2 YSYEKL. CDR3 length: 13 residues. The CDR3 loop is CASSPQETGELFF. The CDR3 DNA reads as TGTGCCAGCAGCCCACAGGAAACCGGGGAGCTGTTTTTT.

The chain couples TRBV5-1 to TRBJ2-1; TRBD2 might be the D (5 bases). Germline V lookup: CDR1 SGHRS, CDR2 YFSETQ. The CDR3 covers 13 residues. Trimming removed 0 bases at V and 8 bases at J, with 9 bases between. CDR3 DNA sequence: TGCGCCAGCAGCTTGGGGACTTTGGATGAGCAGTTCTTC. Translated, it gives CASSLGTLDEQFF.

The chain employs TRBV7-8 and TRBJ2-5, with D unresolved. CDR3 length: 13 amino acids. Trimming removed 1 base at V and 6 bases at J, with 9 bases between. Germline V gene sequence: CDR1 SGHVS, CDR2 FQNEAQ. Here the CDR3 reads CASSLVGLKTQYF. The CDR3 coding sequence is TGTGCCAGCAGCTTAGTAGGGTTGAAGACCCAGTACTTC.

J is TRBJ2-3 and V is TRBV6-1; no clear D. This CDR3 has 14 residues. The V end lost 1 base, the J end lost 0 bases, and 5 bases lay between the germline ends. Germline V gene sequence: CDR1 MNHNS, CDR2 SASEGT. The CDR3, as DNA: TGTGCCAGCAGTGAAGAGGTTAGCACAGATACGCAGTATTTT. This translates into CASSEEVSTDTQYF.

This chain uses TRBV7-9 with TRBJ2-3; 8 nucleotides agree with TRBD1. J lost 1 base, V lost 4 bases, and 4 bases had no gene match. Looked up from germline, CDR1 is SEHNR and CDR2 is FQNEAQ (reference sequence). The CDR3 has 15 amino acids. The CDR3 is CASSSGTGGTDTQYF. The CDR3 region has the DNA TGTGCCAGCAGCTCTGGGACAGGCGGCACAGATACGCAGTATTTT.

This CDR3 is CASSSSSRISYEQYF. The CDR3 DNA follows: TGTGCCAGCAGTTCATCCTCCAGGATCTCCTACGAGCAGTACTTC. This rearrangement joins TRBV27 to TRBJ2-7, with D uncertain. Per the germline V gene, CDR1 is MNHEY and CDR2 is SMNVEV (reference sequence). V lost 4 bases and J lost 0, with 13 bases in between. This CDR3 is built from 15 residues.

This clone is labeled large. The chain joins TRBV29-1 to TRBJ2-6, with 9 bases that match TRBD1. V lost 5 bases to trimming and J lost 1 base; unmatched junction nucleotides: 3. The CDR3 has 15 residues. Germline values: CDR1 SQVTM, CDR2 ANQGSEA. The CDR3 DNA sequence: TGCAGCGTTAGGACAGGGGATTCTGGGGCCAACGTCCTGACTTTC. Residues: CSVRTGDSGANVLTF.

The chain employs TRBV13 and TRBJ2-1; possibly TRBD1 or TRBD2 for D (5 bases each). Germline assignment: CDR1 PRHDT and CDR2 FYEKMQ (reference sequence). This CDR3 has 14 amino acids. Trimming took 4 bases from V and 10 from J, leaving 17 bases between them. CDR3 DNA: TGTGCCAGCAGCTCCGACTATTCCTACAGGGAGCAGTTCTTC. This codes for CASSSDYSYREQFF.

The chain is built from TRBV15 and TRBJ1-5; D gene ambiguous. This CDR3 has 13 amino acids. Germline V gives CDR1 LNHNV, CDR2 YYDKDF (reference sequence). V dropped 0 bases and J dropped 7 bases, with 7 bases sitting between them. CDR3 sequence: CATSRDFGQPQHF. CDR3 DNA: TGTGCCACCAGCAGAGATTTCGGCCAGCCCCAGCATTTT. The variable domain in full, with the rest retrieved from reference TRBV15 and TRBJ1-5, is DAMVIQNPRYQVTQFGKPVTLSCSQTLNHNVMYWYQQKSSQAPKLLFHYYDKDFNNEADTPDNFQSRRPNTSFCFLDIRSPGLGDTAMYLCATSRDFGQPQHFGDGTRLSIL.

The DNA of the CDR3 is TGCGCCAGCAGCTGGACGACAGGGTTGTACGAGGACGAGCAGTACTTC. Residues: CASSWTTGLYEDEQYF. The V call is TRBV5-1, the J call TRBJ2-7; TRBD1 matches 7 bases. The trim removed 3 bases at V and 5 bases at J, leaving 14 bases unmatched. CDR3 length equals 16 residues. CDR1 is SGHRS, CDR2 YFSETQ, per germline.

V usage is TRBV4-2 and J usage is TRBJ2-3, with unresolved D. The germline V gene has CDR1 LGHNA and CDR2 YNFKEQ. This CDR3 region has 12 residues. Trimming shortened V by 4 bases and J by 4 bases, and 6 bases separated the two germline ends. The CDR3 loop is CASSPRSDTQYF. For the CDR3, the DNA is TGTGCCAGCAGCCCACGGTCAGATACGCAGTATTTT.

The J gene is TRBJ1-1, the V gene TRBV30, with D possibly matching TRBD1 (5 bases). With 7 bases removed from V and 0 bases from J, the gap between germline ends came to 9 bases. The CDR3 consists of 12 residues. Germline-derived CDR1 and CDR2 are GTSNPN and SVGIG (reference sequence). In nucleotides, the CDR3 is TGTGCCTTCAGGGCTTTGAACACTGAAGCTTTCTTT. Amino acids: CAFRALNTEAFF.

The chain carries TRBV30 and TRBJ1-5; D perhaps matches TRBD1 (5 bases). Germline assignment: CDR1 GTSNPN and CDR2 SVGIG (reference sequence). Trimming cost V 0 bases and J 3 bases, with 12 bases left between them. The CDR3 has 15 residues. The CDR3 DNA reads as TGTGCCTGGAGTGTGGATCGGGGGTACAATCAGCCCCAGCATTTT. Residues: CAWSVDRGYNQPQHF.

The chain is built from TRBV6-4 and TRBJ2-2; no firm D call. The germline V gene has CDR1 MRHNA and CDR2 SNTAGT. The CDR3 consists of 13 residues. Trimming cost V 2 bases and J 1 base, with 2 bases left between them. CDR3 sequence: CASSDRNTGELFF. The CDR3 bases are TGTGCCAGCAGTGACAGGAACACCGGGGAGCTGTTTTTT.